This TCR beta chain was sequenced in a study of blood T cell repertoires in COVID-19. CDR1 MNHNS and CDR2 SASEGT come from the germline V gene. The CDR3 sequence is 15 residues long. TCRdb keeps only in-frame clones here, not all; method: immunoSEQ multiplex PCR. The sample has 150,000 to 180,000 clones, around 82% seen once. Only a few counts were recorded for this clone. One end of the junction does not line up with germline, which may come from a read error. The chain carries TRBV6-1 and TRBJ1-2; tentative D call: TRBD1 (6 bases). Source material: peripheral blood. This sequence was found in a man in his 60s with COVID-19, enrolled during active disease. The CDR3 loop reads CASREVGGAIRGYTF. For the CDR3, the DNA is TGTGCCAGCAGGGAAGTCGGGGGGGCGATTCGAGGCTACACCTTC.